The source of this T cell receptor (beta chain) is a study of blood T cell repertoires in COVID-19. Across the study: The United States, Italy and Spain were the sources of the acute and convalescent COVID-19 samples. PBMCs, B-cell-depleted T cells, or T cells provided the cDNA or gDNA that made up the material.

Per the original methods: By means of reference gene primer amplification, nucleated cell counts were estimated. TCRdb's table, derived via immunoSEQ multiplex PCR, lists solely in-frame clones and lacks some. The D gene and trimming were derived from the DNA, and the V and J assignments and clone size from that table. The sample includes under 300,000 clones, 70% to 90% of them seen just once. This clone appeared a single time. Its ends do not fully match the called genes, so a read error is possible. The sequencing input was peripheral blood. This receptor was identified in a woman aged 35 to 49 who had recovered from COVID-19.

Here the CDR3 reads CASSPGQLWDF. Here the CDR3 DNA reads TGTGCCAGCTCACCGGGACAGCTCTGGGATTTT. The J gene is TRBJ1-3, the V gene TRBV18; 7 positions match TRBD1. Germline V gene data show CDR1 as KGHSH and CDR2 as LQKENI. The CDR3 has 11 amino acids.